The sequence of this TCR beta chain was determined in a study of blood T cell repertoires in COVID-19. The CDR3 is 13 amino acids. In germline, CDR1 is SGHDN, CDR2 FVKESK. Trimming pared 1 base from V and 2 bases from J, leaving 3 bases between. Profiled with immunoSEQ multiplex PCR; TCRdb holds only in-frame clones, not every one. The profile covers hundreds of thousands of clones, with roughly four fifths appearing a single time and 2% to 3% taken by the ten largest. Sequencing was carried out using peripheral blood. This chain links TRBV14 with TRBJ1-3; D uncertain. The sequence derives from a middle-aged woman with active or convalescent COVID-19. Written as DNA, the CDR3 is TGTGCCAGCAGCCAAGCGGCTGGAAACACCATATATTTT. Translated: CASSQAAGNTIYF. The full variable domain, in which reference TRBV14 and TRBJ1-3 provide the parts outside the CDR3, is EAGVTQFPSHSVIEKGQTVTLRCDPISGHDNLYWYRRVMGKEIKFLLHFVKESKQDESGMPNNRFLAERTGGTYSTLKVQPAELEDSGVYFCASSQAAGNTIYFGEGSWLTVV.